Detailed here is one T cell receptor (beta chain). The clone's antigen remains unknown. Base qualities were left out, and no much larger clone turns up one base away. Whole blood was collected in K2EDTA tubes by collaborating institutions according to the institutions' own protocols. For TCRbeta analysis, collaborators shipped samples in one of three forms: frozen whole blood, isolated PBMCs, or DNA extracted from either of those sample types. The data derive from a study of blood T cell repertoires in COVID-19 (TCRdb year 2020). In terms of the full investigation: The collaborator samples originated in the United States, Italy and Spain and spanned the acute and convalescent phases of COVID-19. The prospective study material was composed of cDNA or gDNA derived from T cells, B-cell-depleted T cells, or PBMCs. The dataset comprised deeply sampled blood TCRbeta repertoires from subjects exposed to, actively infected with, or recovered from COVID-19. The repertoires were released in a freely available public database meant as a resource for research on the immune response to SARS-CoV-2. Samples came from the ongoing ImmuneRACE study (first 160 participants) plus 1,254 subjects from 6 global collaborators. Nearly every sample came with metadata listing a de-identified subject ID, COVID-19 status, age in years and sex. Where available, HLA class I and class II types were obtained from metadata supplied by the sample provider rather than from assay-based typing.

Study-wide conclusions, independent of this receptor: How much clinical and demographic metadata was included differed by source and by participant, and the metadata was provided uncurated.

TCRbeta CDR3 regions were amplified from genomic DNA using the immunoSEQ Assay, a bias-controlled multiplex PCR. For the original study's pipeline: The number of nucleated cells in each sample was estimated by amplification of reference gene primers within the assay. To quantify the absolute abundance of each unique TCRbeta CDR3 rearrangement, sequence reads were collapsed and filtered. For each sample, productive Simpson clonality was calculated by taking the square root of Simpson's diversity index across productive rearrangements. In TCRdb, the immuneACCESS table is reduced to in-frame sequences with V and J assigned. These tables do not hold every clone; where another copy was compared, an unresolved V gene accounts for under half, and the others remain unexplained. The V and J calls and clone size were taken over from that table, and D and trimming were inferred from the DNA. The sample table holds about 120,000 clones, of which 86% were seen once. The ten largest clones capture roughly 4.7% of the sample.

CDR1 is given as GTSNPN and CDR2 as SVGIG, both from the germline V gene (reference sequence). Reading from cysteine to phenylalanine, the CDR3 counts 13 amino acids. Just CDR3 DNA is preserved here, 39 bases in frame from base 1. V and J lose 2 bases and 8 bases, and a span of 10 bases separates them. Sequences were obtained from peripheral blood. This receptor was obtained from a man aged 40-50 years with acute or convalescent COVID-19. This chain joins TRBV30 to TRBJ1-6, with the D segment identity uncertain. The CDR3 protein: CAWSRGIDSPLHF. The bases are TGTGCCTGGAGTAGAGGGATAGATTCACCCCTCCACTTT.